Following are 9 T cell receptor beta chains from one sample sequenced in a study of regulatory T cells in long-lasting Graves disease. The authors built TCR beta libraries using iRepertoire HTBI primers and Arm-PCR of CDR3 regions. TCRdb recomputed calls from the multiplex PCR reads with MiXCR, one row per CDR3 protein. The sample has over 200,000 distinct CDR3 sequences, about a sixth seen once. Time point noted: newly diagnosed GD, antithyroid drugs for less than 3 months. Preparation of the TCR library used RNA extracted from PBMCs. The material was peripheral blood mononuclear cells (PBMCs), obtained at new diagnosis, from a patient treated with antithyroid drugs. These receptors originate from a female donor with Graves disease.

This clonotype was observed at least ten times. The chain is built from TRBV18 and TRBJ1-1, with a possible D match to TRBD1 (5 bases). The CDR3 consists of 15 residues. The V gene's germline CDR1 is KGHSH and CDR2 LQKENI. V lost 0 bases and J 5 bases, leaving 13 bases between the germline ends. This CDR3 is CASSPPKGAGTEAFF. CDR3 nucleotide sequence: TGTGCCAGCTCACCACCTAAAGGGGCAGGGACTGAAGCTTTCTTT.

This clonotype was seen many times. The chain couples TRBV27 to TRBJ1-6, with 7 bases identical to TRBD1. The CDR3 consists of 16 residues. Germline values: CDR1 MNHEY, CDR2 SMNVEV (reference sequence). V dropped 5 bases and J dropped 2; count of bases not matched to a gene: 6. CDR3 region: CASSRGRDPYNSPLHF. CDR3 in DNA: TGTGCCAGCAGTAGGGGGCGCGACCCCTATAATTCACCCCTCCACTTT.

The chain combines TRBV27 with TRBJ1-1; D uncertain. This CDR3 contains 13 residues. CDR1 and CDR2 from the germline V gene are MNHEY and SMNVEV (reference sequence). Trimming took 4 bases from V and 6 from J, leaving 12 bases between them. The CDR3 here is CASSSWREAEAFF. The CDR3 nucleotides read TGTGCCAGCAGTTCCTGGAGGGAGGCTGAAGCTTTCTTT.

The rearrangement links TRBV4-1 to TRBJ2-1; 8 bases match TRBD2. Germline assignment: CDR1 MGHRA and CDR2 YSYEKL. Germline trimming cut 0 bases from V and 6 bases from J; bases unmatched to any gene: 4. CDR3 length equals 15 residues. The DNA for the CDR3 is TGCGCCAGCAGCCAAGACGCTAGCGGGCCCAATGAGCAGTTCTTC. Its translation is CASSQDASGPNEQFF.

This clonotype was recorded at least ten times. The V gene is TRBV7-2, the J gene TRBJ2-2; 7 positions agree with TRBD1. CDR3 length: 15 residues. V gave up 5 bases and J gave up 8 bases; unmatched junction bases: 11. Germline V lookup: CDR1 SGHTA, CDR2 FQGNSA. The CDR3 DNA is TGTGCCAGCAGCCCTAGACAGGGCAAAGGTGGGGAGCTGTTTTTT. This codes for CASSPRQGKGGELFF.

This clonotype has at least ten counts. The chain recombines TRBV7-6 with TRBJ2-2; D is uncertain. Germline V gene sequence: CDR1 SGHVS, CDR2 FNYEAQ. The CDR3 is 16 amino acids. The ends were cut back, 0 bases at V and 0 bases at J, with 8 bases in the middle. The CDR3 protein is CASSLAGGPNTGELFF. CDR3 nucleotides: TGTGCCAGCAGCTTAGCGGGCGGACCGAACACCGGGGAGCTGTTTTTT.

The chain is built from TRBV2 and TRBJ2-1, with 11 bases aligning to TRBD2. The CDR3 has 16 amino acids. V shed 5 bases and J 8 bases; nucleotides not matched to a gene: 11. Germline CDR1 SNHLY, CDR2 FYNNEI. The CDR3 protein is CASSFGLAGKGDEQFF. DNA of the CDR3: TGTGCCAGCAGTTTCGGACTAGCGGGTAAGGGTGATGAGCAGTTCTTC.

The sample holds a few counts of this clonotype. This is likely an artifact of a read error, given a far larger clone one base away. The V call is TRBV6-2 or TRBV6-3, the J call TRBJ1-1; D perhaps matches TRBD1 (5 bases). The CDR3 runs 14 residues. Germline CDR1 reads MNHEY; CDR2 reads SVGEGT. Trimming pared 6 bases from V and 1 base from J, leaving 12 bases between. CDR3 amino acids: CASSPRQGNTEAFF. The CDR3 DNA is TGTGCCAGCAGCCCCCGCCAGGGGAACACTGAAGCTTTCTTT.

The J gene is TRBJ2-3, the V gene TRBV11-2; 9 bases are a match to TRBD2. V was clipped by 3 bases and J by 6 bases; unmatched bases: 10. The CDR3 contains 16 residues. CDR1 is SGHAT, CDR2 FQNNGV, per germline. The CDR3 sequence is CASSLGSVAGEDTQYF. The CDR3 DNA follows: TGTGCCAGCAGCTTGGGGTCGGTAGCGGGAGAGGATACGCAGTATTTT.